The 10 T cell receptor beta chains given below trace back to one sample, sequenced in a study of T cell responses to AZD1222 COVID-19 vaccine. Assay used: immunoSEQ multiplex PCR; TCRdb lists only in-frame clones, some missing. The profile shows about 150,000 clones, around 90% of them singletons. The sequencing used peripheral blood, collected 28 days after the second AZD1222 dose. The receptors were gathered from an adult who received the AZD1222 COVID-19 vaccine.

The V call is TRBV5-4, the J call TRBJ2-2; D is undetermined. Germline CDR1 and CDR2: SGHNT and YYREEE (reference sequence). CDR3 size: 14 residues. V was trimmed by 0 bases and J by 2 bases, leaving 5 bases between them. CDR3 amino acids: CASSLVSNTGELFF. Here the CDR3 DNA reads TGTGCCAGCAGCTTGGTGTCTAACACCGGGGAGCTGTTTTTT.

V usage is TRBV27 and J usage is TRBJ1-3; 7 nucleotides match TRBD1. The CDR3 is 16 amino acids. Trimming removed 4 bases from V and 0 bases from J; junction bases left unmatched: 6. Germline values: CDR1 MNHEY, CDR2 SMNVEV (reference sequence). The CDR3 loop reads CASSSPGQNSGNTIYF. CDR3 nucleotide sequence: TGTGCCAGCAGTTCACCGGGACAGAACTCTGGAAACACCATATATTTT.

The table lists this clone with a few counts. CDR3 region: CASSYSRGAYNEQFF. CDR3 coding DNA: TGTGCCAGCAGTTACTCGAGAGGGGCCTACAATGAGCAGTTCTTC. The V call is TRBV6-5, the J call TRBJ2-1; D is possibly TRBD1 or TRBD2 (5 bases each). This CDR3 is built from 15 residues. The germline V gene encodes CDR1 MNHEY and CDR2 SVGAGI. V was shortened by 0 bases and J by 2 bases, with 8 bases between the two germline ends.

This chain joins TRBV19 and TRBJ2-1; D might be TRBD1 or TRBD2, each matching 5 bases. Trimming took 4 bases from V and 4 from J, leaving 11 bases between them. The CDR3 has 14 amino acids. Germline CDR1 is LNHDA and CDR2 is SQIVND (reference sequence). Here the CDR3 DNA reads TGTGCCAGTAGTAGAGGGGAGTGGTACAATGAGCAGTTCTTC. Translating it yields CASSRGEWYNEQFF.

The gene calls are TRBV5-1 and TRBJ1-6; 8 nucleotides align to TRBD1. Germline CDR1 SGHRS, CDR2 YFSETQ. CDR3 length equals 15 residues. J gave up 6 bases and V 4 bases, and 6 bases lay outside the gene matches. The CDR3 spells CASSVFDRGNSPLHF. Written as DNA, the CDR3 is TGCGCCAGCAGCGTATTCGACAGGGGTAATTCACCCCTCCACTTT.

CDR3 in DNA: TGTGCCAGCAGCCCATTTGGTGAGCAACAAGAGACCCAGTACTTC. It yields the protein CASSPFGEQQETQYF. This sequence joins TRBV9 and TRBJ2-5; D is uncertain. The CDR3 covers 15 residues. Deletions cut 4 bases from V and 2 bases from J, with 15 bases between. The V gene's germline CDR1 is SGDLS and CDR2 YYNGEE. Based on the CDR3 plus reference TRBV9 and TRBJ2-5, the full variable domain is DSGVTQTPKHLITATGQRVTLRCSPRSGDLSVYWYQQSLDQGLQFLIQYYNGEERAKGNILERFSAQQFPDLHSELNLSSLELGDSALYFCASSPFGEQQETQYFGPGTRLLVL.

V and J are TRBV9 and TRBJ2-2; 7 nucleotides match TRBD1. In germline, CDR1 is SGDLS, CDR2 YYNGEE. The CDR3 spans 14 residues. The V and J ends lost 2 bases and 6 bases, in that order; junction bases with no gene match: 4. In DNA, the CDR3 is TGTGCCAGCAGCGTGATCCAGGGGGCCGGGGAGCTGTTTTTT. This encodes CASSVIQGAGELFF.

The chain joins TRBV5-1 to TRBJ2-3; 7 nucleotides align to TRBD2. This CDR3 spans 14 amino acids. Germline lookup yields CDR1 SGHRS and CDR2 YFSETQ. J gave up 4 bases and V 2 bases, and 4 bases lay outside the gene matches. CDR3 region: CASSFFGGADTQYF. CDR3 DNA sequence: TGCGCCAGCAGCTTCTTTGGGGGGGCAGATACGCAGTATTTT. The variable domain in full, with the rest retrieved from reference TRBV5-1 and TRBJ2-3, is KAGVTQTPRYLIKTRGQQVTLSCSPISGHRSVSWYQQTPGQGLQFLFEYFSETQRNKGNFPGRFSGRQFSNSRSEMNVSTLELGDSALYLCASSFFGGADTQYFGPGTRLTVL.

The chain is built from TRBV28 and TRBJ1-2; D perhaps matches TRBD1 (5 bases). V shed 1 base and J shed 9 bases, with 9 bases lying between them. The CDR3 extends over 12 amino acids. Germline values: CDR1 MDHEN, CDR2 SYDVKM. The CDR3 reads CASSLSGSSYTF. Here the CDR3 DNA reads TGTGCCAGCAGTTTATCAGGGAGTAGCTACACCTTC.

The rearrangement links TRBV4-2 to TRBJ1-4; 11 nucleotides align to TRBD1. The CDR3 contains 17 residues. The germline gives CDR1 LGHNA, CDR2 YNFKEQ. Germline trimming cut 5 bases from V and 0 bases from J; bases unmatched to any gene: 5. The CDR3 region is CASSRTGGTSTNEKLFF. CDR3 coding DNA: TGTGCCAGCAGCAGGACAGGGGGCACCTCAACTAATGAAAAACTGTTTTTT.